This is a list of T cell receptor beta chains from one sample in a study of blood T cell repertoires in COVID-19. The assay was immunoSEQ multiplex PCR, and TCRdb's table has in-frame clones only and misses some. The sample lists fewer than 300,000 clones, roughly 85% seen once, with roughly 9.4% in the top ten. Sequencing was done on a sample of peripheral blood. The receptor source for this set is a woman in her fifties or sixties who had recovered from COVID-19. CDR3s include the opening cysteine and the closing phenylalanine or tryptophan. The D gene is left open where the match is weak. Rows may omit the clone size; those that give it use once, few, many or a size class.

DNA: TGCGCCAGCAGCTTGGCCCTAGTTGGCACTGAAGCTTTCTTT; CDR3: CASSLALVGTEAFF; V: TRBV5-1; length: 14; D: NA; size: NA; J: TRBJ1-1
DNA: TGCGCCAGCAGGGTAGCGGGAGTCGAACAGTTCTTC; CDR3: CASRVAGVEQFF; V: TRBV10-2; length: 12; D: TRBD2; size: once; J: TRBJ2-1
DNA: TGTGCCAGCAGCTTCCGGGACAGCGTCTACAATGAGCAGTTCTTC; CDR3: CASSFRDSVYNEQFF; V: TRBV5-4; length: 15; D: TRBD1; size: NA; J: TRBJ2-1
DNA: TGTGCCAGCAGCCCCGACAGGGGTGGGTACGAGCAGTACTTC; CDR3: CASSPDRGGYEQYF; V: TRBV27; length: 14; D: TRBD1; size: NA; J: TRBJ2-7
DNA: TGTGCCAGCAGCCACTCTCCGGGGCTAGCGGCACTATACAATGAGCAGTTCTTC; CDR3: CASSHSPGLAALYNEQFF; V: TRBV3-1/TRBV3-2; length: 18; D: TRBD2; size: NA; J: TRBJ2-1
DNA: TGTGCCAGCTCACAGGAACAGGGTAGCACTGAAGCTTTCTTT; CDR3: CASSQEQGSTEAFF; V: TRBV18; length: 14; D: NA; size: NA; J: TRBJ1-1
DNA: TGCGCCAGCAGCTTGAATAGGCCAGGTCAGGTCGGAGAGACCCAGTACTTC; CDR3: CASSLNRPGQVGETQYF; V: TRBV5-1; length: 17; D: NA; size: NA; J: TRBJ2-5
DNA: TGTGCCAGCAGCTTAACAGCGGCCTACGAGCAGTACTTC; CDR3: CASSLTAAYEQYF; V: TRBV5-4; length: 13; D: NA; size: few; J: TRBJ2-7
DNA: TGCGCCAGCCAGACCGGGACAGCTTATGGCTACACCTTC; CDR3: CASQTGTAYGYTF; V: TRBV4-1; length: 13; D: TRBD1; size: NA; J: TRBJ1-2
DNA: TGTGCCAGCAGCCCCCGCCCCCCAGGGATGAACACTGAAGCTTTCTTT; CDR3: CASSPRPPGMNTEAFF; V: TRBV3-1/TRBV3-2; length: 16; D: NA; size: NA; J: TRBJ1-1
DNA: TGCGCCAGCAGCCCTGAGATAGCAGAGACCCAGTACTTC; CDR3: CASSPEIAETQYF; V: TRBV5-1; length: 13; D: NA; size: NA; J: TRBJ2-5
DNA: TGTGCCAGCAGTTTGCAGGGGTCGAGGTACGAGCAGTACTTC; CDR3: CASSLQGSRYEQYF; V: TRBV28; length: 14; D: NA; size: few; J: TRBJ2-7
DNA: TGTGCCAGTAGTATGGGAACAGGGACGGGCGGGGAGCTGTTTTTT; CDR3: CASSMGTGTGGELFF; V: TRBV19; length: 15; D: NA; size: NA; J: TRBJ2-2
DNA: TGTGCCAGCAGCCCAGAAACAGGGGGCTCCCACGAAGCTTTCTTT; CDR3: CASSPETGGSHEAFF; V: TRBV9; length: 15; D: TRBD1; size: many; J: TRBJ1-1
DNA: TGTGCCAGCTCACCAAACTCACGGACGGGGGGAAACTATGGCTACACCTTC; CDR3: CASSPNSRTGGNYGYTF; V: TRBV18; length: 17; D: NA; size: NA; J: TRBJ1-2
DNA: TGTGCCAGCAGCTTGGGACCGAGGAGCACAGATACGCAGTATTTT; CDR3: CASSLGPRSTDTQYF; V: TRBV5-5; length: 15; D: NA; size: NA; J: TRBJ2-3
DNA: TGCGCCAGCAGCTTGGCTCCAGACAGGGGAAACACCATATATTTT; CDR3: CASSLAPDRGNTIYF; V: TRBV5-1; length: 15; D: NA; size: NA; J: TRBJ1-3
DNA: TGTGCGCCCGGGGCAGGGGGTGCGGATGAGCAGTTCTTC; CDR3: CAPGAGGADEQFF; V: TRBV7-9; length: 13; D: TRBD1; size: NA; J: TRBJ2-1
DNA: TGTGCCAGCAGCCCACCATGGACTAGCGGGAGGGACAATGAGCAGTTCTTC; CDR3: CASSPPWTSGRDNEQFF; V: TRBV14; length: 17; D: TRBD2; size: NA; J: TRBJ2-1
DNA: TGCGCCAGCTACGACAGGATAAACACTGAAGCTTTCTTT; CDR3: CASYDRINTEAFF; V: TRBV5-1; length: 13; D: NA; size: NA; J: TRBJ1-1
DNA: TGCGCCAGCAGCCCTGGACAGGTCTCCTACAATGAGCAGTTCTTC; CDR3: CASSPGQVSYNEQFF; V: TRBV5-1; length: 15; D: TRBD1; size: once; J: TRBJ2-1
DNA: TGCGCCAGCAGCCAAGCTGGGGGGGGCTACACCTTC; CDR3: CASSQAGGGYTF; V: TRBV4-1; length: 12; D: NA; size: many; J: TRBJ1-2
DNA: TGTGCCATCAGAGAAAACAGGGACACTGAAGCTTTCTTT; CDR3: CAIRENRDTEAFF; V: TRBV10-3; length: 13; D: NA; size: NA; J: TRBJ1-1
DNA: TGTGCCAGCAGTCGGGACAGGACCTACGAGCAGTACTTC; CDR3: CASSRDRTYEQYF; V: TRBV2; length: 13; D: TRBD1; size: once; J: TRBJ2-7
DNA: TGTGCCAGCTCACCACCCGAGGGAGGTCTTGTGGGGCAGTACTTC; CDR3: CASSPPEGGLVGQYF; V: TRBV18; length: 15; D: NA; size: few; J: TRBJ2-7
DNA: TGCGCCAGCGGGGAGAACTATGGCTACACCTTC; CDR3: CASGENYGYTF; V: TRBV5-1; length: 11; D: NA; size: NA; J: TRBJ1-2
DNA: TGTGCCAGCAGCCAAGCCGGGACAGGGGGCTATGGCTACACCTTC; CDR3: CASSQAGTGGYGYTF; V: TRBV3-1/TRBV3-2; length: 15; D: TRBD1; size: NA; J: TRBJ1-2
DNA: TGTGCCAGCAGCCCCCGGACTAGCGGGCCCTACGAGCAGTACTTC; CDR3: CASSPRTSGPYEQYF; V: TRBV5-5; length: 15; D: TRBD2; size: NA; J: TRBJ2-7
DNA: TGTGCCAGCAGTTTGAACCAGGGTCCGAACACTGAAGCTTTCTTT; CDR3: CASSLNQGPNTEAFF; V: TRBV28; length: 15; D: NA; size: few; J: TRBJ1-1
DNA: TGTGCCAGCAGCTCCGCAGGGGATGGCACTGAAGCTTTCTTT; CDR3: CASSSAGDGTEAFF; V: TRBV11-2; length: 14; D: NA; size: NA; J: TRBJ1-1
DNA: TGTGCCAGCAGGCAAACAGGGGCTGAAGCTTTCTTT; CDR3: CASRQTGAEAFF; V: TRBV12-3/TRBV12-4; length: 12; D: TRBD1; size: NA; J: TRBJ1-1